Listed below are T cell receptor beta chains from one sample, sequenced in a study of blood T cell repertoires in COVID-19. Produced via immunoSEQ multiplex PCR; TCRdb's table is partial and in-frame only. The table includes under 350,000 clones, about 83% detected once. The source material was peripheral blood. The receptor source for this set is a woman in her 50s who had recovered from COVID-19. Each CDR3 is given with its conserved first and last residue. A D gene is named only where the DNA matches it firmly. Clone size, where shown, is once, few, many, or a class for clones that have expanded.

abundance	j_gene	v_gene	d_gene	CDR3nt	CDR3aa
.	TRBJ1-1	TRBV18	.	TGTGCCAGCTCACAGGGCCAGGGCGGGAACACTGAAGCTTTCTTT	CASSQGQGGNTEAFF
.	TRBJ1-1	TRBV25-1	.	TGTGCCAGCAGTGAATGGGGGGGGGAAGCTTTCTTT	CASSEWGGEAFF
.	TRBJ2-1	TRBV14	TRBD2	TGTGCCAGCAGCCGGACTAGCGGATACAATGAGCAGTTCTTC	CASSRTSGYNEQFF
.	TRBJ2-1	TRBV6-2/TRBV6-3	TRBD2	TGTGCCAGCAGTTACAGCGGGAGTTTGAATGAGCAGTTCTTC	CASSYSGSLNEQFF
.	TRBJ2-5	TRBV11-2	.	TGTGCCAGCAGCTTCTTAGGAGGTCAAGAGACCCAGTACTTC	CASSFLGGQETQYF
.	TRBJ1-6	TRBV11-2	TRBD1	TGTGCCAGCAGCCACCGTCCGGGACAGCCGGAGTCACCCCTCCACTTT	CASSHRPGQPESPLHF
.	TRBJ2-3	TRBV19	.	TGTGCCAGTAGTCCTCTCCCGGGGGGCCGCACAGATACGCAGTATTTT	CASSPLPGGRTDTQYF
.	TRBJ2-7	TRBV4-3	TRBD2	TGCGCCAGCAGCCATGACGGACTAGCGGGTAGATACGAGCAGTACTTC	CASSHDGLAGRYEQYF
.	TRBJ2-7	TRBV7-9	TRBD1	TGTGCCAGCAGCTCCCCGGAGACAGGGGTTCCCGGGCAGTACTTC	CASSSPETGVPGQYF
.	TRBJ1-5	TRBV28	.	TGTGCCAGCCCCCCCGGGAACAGGGTCGGCTATAGCAATCAGCCCCAGCATTTT	CASPPGNRVGYSNQPQHF
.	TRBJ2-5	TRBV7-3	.	TGTGCCAGCAGCCGAAACAGTAAAGAGACCCAGTACTTC	CASSRNSKETQYF
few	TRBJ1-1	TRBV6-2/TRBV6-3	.	TGTGCCAGCAGTTTTGGGGCCCAGAACACTGAAGCTTTCTTT	CASSFGAQNTEAFF
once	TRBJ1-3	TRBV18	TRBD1	TGTGCCAGCTCACAGGGACAGGGCTCTGGAAACACCATATATTTT	CASSQGQGSGNTIYF
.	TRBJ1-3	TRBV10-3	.	TGTGCCATCAGACCAGCGAGCTCTGGAAACACCATATATTTT	CAIRPASSGNTIYF
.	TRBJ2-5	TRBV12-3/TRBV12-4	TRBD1	TGTGCCAGCGTTGGGACAGGGCGGGAGACCCAGTACTTC	CASVGTGRETQYF
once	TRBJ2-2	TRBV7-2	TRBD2	TGTGCCAGCAGCCCCTGGGGACTAGCGAACACCGGGGAGCTGTTTTTT	CASSPWGLANTGELFF
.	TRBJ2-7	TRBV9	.	TGTGCCAGCAGCCCAGTCGGCGGCTACGAGCAGTACTTC	CASSPVGGYEQYF
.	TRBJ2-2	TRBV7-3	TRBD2	TGTGCCAGCAGCGGACTAGCGGGGGCCAATCTGAACACCGGGGAGCTGTTTTTT	CASSGLAGANLNTGELFF
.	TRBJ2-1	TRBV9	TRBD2	TGTGCCGGGGGGAGCGGGGGTCCCGGCGAGCAGTTCTTC	CAGGSGGPGEQFF
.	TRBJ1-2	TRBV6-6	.	TGTGCCAGCACGAAGGGGGTTTGGGAGGGCTACACCTTC	CASTKGVWEGYTF
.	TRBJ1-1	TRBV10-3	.	TGTGCCATCAGTGGGGGGGGGCGGACTGAAGCTTTCTTT	CAISGGGRTEAFF
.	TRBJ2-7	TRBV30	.	TGTGCCTGGAGTTCCCCTCTAACGGGCGAGCAGTACTTC	CAWSSPLTGEQYF
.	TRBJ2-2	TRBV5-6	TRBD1	TGTGCCAGCAGCCGAAGGACAGGGAGGCGTACCGGGGAGCTGTTTTTT	CASSRRTGRRTGELFF
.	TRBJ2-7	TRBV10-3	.	TGTGCCATCAGGCCTGGGGGGAGTAGCTCCTACGAGCAGTACTTC	CAIRPGGSSSYEQYF
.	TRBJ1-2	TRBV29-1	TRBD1	TGCAGCGCAACCGGGACAGGGACTAACTATGGCTACACCTTC	CSATGTGTNYGYTF
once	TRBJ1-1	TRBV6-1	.	TGTGCCAGCAGTGAAGTGGCAGGGGTGAACACTGAAGCTTTCTTT	CASSEVAGVNTEAFF
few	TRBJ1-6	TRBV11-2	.	TGTGCCAGCAGCTTAGAGCCAGGGCATAATTCACCCCTCCACTTT	CASSLEPGHNSPLHF
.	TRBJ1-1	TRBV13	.	TGTGCCAGCAGCTTAGAACGCGGGACTGAAGCTTTCTTT	CASSLERGTEAFF
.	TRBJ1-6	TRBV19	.	TGTGCCAGTAGTCCCGGGGATAATTCACCCCTCCACTTT	CASSPGDNSPLHF
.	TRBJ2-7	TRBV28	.	TGTGCCAGCACGACCGCAGGGGCGGGCTCCTACGAGCAGTACTTC	CASTTAGAGSYEQYF
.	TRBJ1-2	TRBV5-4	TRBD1	TGTGCCAGCAGCTTGGAATCCCCGGGACAGGGGGTGGTGAGCTACACCTTC	CASSLESPGQGVVSYTF
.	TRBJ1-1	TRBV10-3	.	TGTGCCATCAGTGAGTCTGGGGCGAGCGCCACTGAAGCTTTCTTT	CAISESGASATEAFF
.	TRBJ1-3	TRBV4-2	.	TGTGCCAGCAGCCAAGACGAGAGCTCTGGAAACACCATATATTTT	CASSQDESSGNTIYF
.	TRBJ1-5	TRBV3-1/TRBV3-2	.	TGTGCCAGCAGCCCCCAGGGCGACCAGCCCCAGCATTTT	CASSPQGDQPQHF
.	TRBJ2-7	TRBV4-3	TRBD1	TGCGCCAGCAGTTATCGGGACAGAAACTACGAGCAGTACTTC	CASSYRDRNYEQYF
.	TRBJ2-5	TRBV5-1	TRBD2	TGCGCCAGCAGCTTGGTAGCGGGAGGGGGAGAGACCCAGTACTTC	CASSLVAGGGETQYF
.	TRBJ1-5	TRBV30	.	TGTGCCTGGAGTGACCGGTTGAATCAGCCCCAGCATTTT	CAWSDRLNQPQHF
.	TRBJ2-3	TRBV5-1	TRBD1	TGCGCCAGCAGCCTGGGACAGACTAGCACAGATACGCAGTATTTT	CASSLGQTSTDTQYF
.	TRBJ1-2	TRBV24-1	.	TGTGCCACCAGTGATTCCCTCTATGGCTACACCTTC	CATSDSLYGYTF